The 20 T cell receptor beta chains listed next were all sequenced from one sample in a study of shared clonotypes between healthy human individuals. Selected positively for CCR7 and CD45RO-negative, naive CD8 cells excluded terminally differentiated effector memory CD45RA+ cells. The method was immunoSEQ multiplex PCR; TCRdb's version includes in-frame clones alone and lacks a portion of them. The data show under 1 million clones, with around 93% seen just once and approximately 25% held by the top ten. The sequenced material came from naive CD8+ T cells sorted from blood. Receptors were obtained from a man aged 30 to 45 in good health.

The chain combines TRBV2 with TRBJ2-7; 7 bases are shared with TRBD1. CDR1 and CDR2 from the germline V gene are SNHLY and FYNNEI. This CDR3 region has 11 residues. V lost 7 bases and J lost 9; bases outside the gene matches: 6. Here the CDR3 reads CASKDRSGQYF. CDR3 bases: TGTGCCAGCAAGGACAGGAGCGGGCAGTACTTC.

The chain couples TRBV11-2 to TRBJ2-1, with 8 bases that match TRBD1. After removal of 4 bases from V and 6 bases from J, the junction contained 8 bases not matched to a gene. Looked up from germline, CDR1 is SGHAT and CDR2 is FQNNGV. This CDR3 has 15 residues. CDR3 sequence: CASSSLDRVGNEQFF. Here the CDR3 DNA reads TGTGCCAGCAGCTCCCTGGACAGGGTGGGCAATGAGCAGTTCTTC.

The chain has TRBV6-5 and TRBJ1-1; 7 positions match TRBD1. Trimming cost V 8 bases and J 0 bases; bases outside gene matches: 3. The CDR3 extends over 13 amino acids. Germline V gene lookup returns CDR1 MNHEY and CDR2 SVGAGI. This chain's CDR3 is CASSTGMNTEAFF. The CDR3 DNA is TGTGCCAGCTCGACAGGGATGAACACTGAAGCTTTCTTT.

Regarding this clone: Other DNA sequences in this sample translate to the same CDR3. The chain has TRBV7-2 and TRBJ2-5, with D tentatively TRBD1 (5 bases). Trimming pared 2 bases from V and 2 bases from J, leaving 6 bases between. This CDR3 contains 13 residues. Germline-derived CDR1 and CDR2 are SGHTA and FQGNSA. The CDR3 protein is CASSLNRQETQYF. The CDR3 region has the DNA TGTGCCAGCAGCTTAAACAGGCAAGAGACCCAGTACTTC.

The genes are TRBV10-2 and TRBJ1-1; no definite D call. The CDR3 has 18 amino acids. The V gene lost 0 bases and the J gene lost 0 bases, with 17 bases spanning the gap. CDR1 WSHSY and CDR2 SAAADI come from the germline V gene. CDR3 DNA: TGCGCCAGCAGTGAGTCGGCCCGGGCCCGAGGACTGAACACTGAAGCTTTCTTT. Its translation is CASSESARARGLNTEAFF.

The chain employs TRBV14 and TRBJ2-7, with 7 positions matching TRBD1. In germline, CDR1 is SGHDN, CDR2 FVKESK. The CDR3 loop spans 14 amino acids. V lost 4 bases and J lost 2; bases outside the gene matches: 5. In nucleotides, the CDR3 is TGTGCCAGCAGCCTGACAGGGCTAGCCTACGAGCAGTACTTC. Translating gives CASSLTGLAYEQYF.

The genes are TRBV7-9 and TRBJ2-2, with 10 bases identical to TRBD2. V dropped 1 base and J dropped 1; count of bases not matched to a gene: 6. There are 18 residues in the CDR3. Germline CDR1 is SEHNR and CDR2 is FQNEAQ (reference sequence). The CDR3 bases are TGTGCCAGCAGCTTAGGGTTTCTAGCGGGAGAGAACACCGGGGAGCTGTTTTTT. This encodes CASSLGFLAGENTGELFF.

Of note for this clone: Different DNA sequences within this sample yield the same CDR3. This rearrangement joins TRBV27 to TRBJ2-7; TRBD2 matches 12 bases. With V trimmed by 5 bases and J by 5 bases, 4 bases remained unmatched. Per the germline V gene, CDR1 is MNHEY and CDR2 is SMNVEV (reference sequence). The CDR3 is 14 residues long. DNA for the CDR3: TGTGCCAGCAGTCCCAGACTAGCGGGAGACGAGCAGTACTTC. Amino acids: CASSPRLAGDEQYF.

As to this clone: Mismatch with germline at one junction end may stem from a read error. V is TRBV7-7 and J is TRBJ2-1, with 8 bases lining up with TRBD2. Germline CDR1 is SSHAT and CDR2 is FNYEAQ (reference sequence). This CDR3 has 15 amino acids. The CDR3 is CASSLRSGSLDEQFF. In nucleotides, the CDR3 is TGTGCTAGCAGCTTACGGAGCGGGAGCCTCGATGAGCAGTTCTTC.

A single count supports this clone. The chain links TRBV6-5 to TRBJ2-7, with TRBD1 identical over 7 bases. CDR1 and CDR2 (germline): MNHEY, SVGAGI. The J segment lost 5 bases and the V segment lost 6 bases, leaving 13 bases of the junction unmatched. This CDR3 contains 15 residues. This chain's CDR3 is CASRSGQQKVDEQYF. The CDR3, as DNA: TGTGCCAGCAGGTCGGGACAGCAAAAGGTTGACGAGCAGTACTTC.

The J gene is TRBJ2-7, the V gene TRBV19, with 9 bases matching TRBD2. The V gene's germline CDR1 is LNHDA and CDR2 SQIVND (reference sequence). V lost 5 bases and J lost 5; bases outside the gene matches: 10. The CDR3 contains 15 residues. The CDR3 sequence: CASSFSGGRSHEQYF. The CDR3 region has the DNA TGTGCCAGTAGTTTTAGCGGGGGAAGATCCCACGAGCAGTACTTC.

J is TRBJ2-7 and V is TRBV4-3; TRBD1 or TRBD2 may be the D gene (5 bases each). V lost 0 bases and J lost 1, with 13 bases in between. The CDR3 has 16 residues. CDR1 is LGHNA, CDR2 YSLEER, per germline. CDR3 bases: TGCGCCAGCAGCCAAGATTTCGGGGACGATTCCTACGAGCAGTACTTC. It specifies CASSQDFGDDSYEQYF.

The rearrangement uses TRBV10-2 and TRBJ1-1; 7 nucleotides align to TRBD1. CDR1 and CDR2 (germline): WSHSY, SAAADI. This CDR3 is 11 amino acids long. V trimming: 8 bases; J trimming: 7 bases; junction bases outside the gene matches: 4. As DNA, the CDR3 is TGCGCCAGCGAACAGGGGAGTGAAGCTTTCTTT. Translation gives CASEQGSEAFF.

The chain employs TRBV4-3 and TRBJ2-3; D perhaps matches TRBD2 (6 bases). The CDR3 is 18 amino acids. Trimming stripped 4 bases from V and 2 bases from J, with 22 bases between. Germline loops: CDR1 LGHNA, CDR2 YSLEER. DNA for the CDR3: TGCGCCAGCAGCCCGGCCTTCCTTGGGCGGGAACACACAGATACGCAGTATTTT. The encoded protein is CASSPAFLGREHTDTQYF.

The gene calls are TRBV4-3 and TRBJ2-2; TRBD2 might be the D (6 bases). V lost 3 bases and J lost 0, with 14 bases in between. CDR1 is LGHNA and CDR2 is YSLEER in the germline V gene. The CDR3 extends over 17 amino acids. This chain's CDR3 is CASSQSLAPANTGELFF. CDR3 nucleotide sequence: TGCGCCAGCAGCCAGTCTCTAGCGCCCGCGAACACCGGGGAGCTGTTTTTT.

The rearrangement joins TRBV7-3 to TRBJ1-5; unclear D gene. The germline V gene encodes CDR1 SGHTA and CDR2 FQGTGA. With 3 bases removed from V and 1 base from J, the gap between germline ends came to 4 bases. The CDR3 is 13 amino acids. The CDR3 here is CASSFSSNQPQHF. CDR3 in DNA: TGTGCCAGCAGCTTTTCGAGCAATCAGCCCCAGCATTTT.

The rearrangement joins TRBV14 to TRBJ2-3; TRBD2 agrees at 14 bases. The CDR3 extends over 17 amino acids. Trimming took 2 bases from V and 3 from J; bases not matched to a gene: 4. CDR1 is SGHDN and CDR2 is FVKESK in the germline V gene. The CDR3 here is CASSQPGLAGETDTQYF. CDR3 nucleotides: TGTGCCAGCAGCCAACCGGGACTAGCGGGAGAGACAGATACGCAGTATTTT.

The rearrangement joins TRBV7-9 to TRBJ1-1; 7 bases line up with TRBD1. V shed 7 bases, J shed 3 bases, and the junction held 5 bases outside the gene matches. The CDR3 spans 13 residues. Looked up from germline, CDR1 is SEHNR and CDR2 is FQNEAQ (reference sequence). The CDR3 coding sequence is TGTGCCAGCACCGCAGGGGGGCACACTGAAGCTTTCTTT. Translated, it gives CASTAGGHTEAFF.

The V call is TRBV15, the J call TRBJ2-5; D is possibly TRBD1 or TRBD2 (5 bases each). CDR1 LNHNV and CDR2 YYDKDF come from the germline V gene (reference sequence). Trimming took 3 bases from V and 4 from J, leaving 18 bases between them. The CDR3 runs to 16 residues. The CDR3, as DNA: TGTGCCACCAGCAGGGCTCAGGGACCTTGGGGAGAGACCCAGTACTTC. Residues: CATSRAQGPWGETQYF.

Only a few counts were recorded for this clone. The chain carries TRBV11-3 and TRBJ2-1, with 8 bases aligning to TRBD1. V dropped 5 bases and J dropped 7; count of bases not matched to a gene: 7. In germline, CDR1 is SGHNT, CDR2 YENEEA. CDR3 size: 14 residues. The CDR3 is CASSDQGAPNEQFF. Written as DNA, the CDR3 is TGTGCCAGCAGCGACCAGGGGGCACCTAATGAGCAGTTCTTC.